This T cell receptor (beta chain) was profiled in a study of cytomegalovirus exposure and HLA in healthy donors. General study points: A missense variant in DCLRE1C was later tied to TCR beta V- and J-gene trimming. Apparent HLA restriction characterized most CMV-associated TCR beta chains in a later analysis. A later look showed TCR association rates differing by HLA locus, highest for DRB1 and lowest for HLA-C. With high specificity and sensitivity, the classifier reportedly diagnosed cytomegalovirus status.

The primer mix had 60 Vbeta and 13 Jbeta primers. Here immunoSEQ multiplex PCR was the method, and the copy in TCRdb shows in-frame clones only, minus some. Of 100,000 to 150,000 clones listed, about 8.5% are singletons. This clone was found a few times. The antigen remains undetermined. Trimming shortened V by 1 base and J by 2 bases, and 9 bases separated the two germline ends. The CDR3 has 15 amino acids. Germline-derived CDR1 and CDR2 are MGHRA and YSYEKL. The J gene is TRBJ1-5, the V gene TRBV4-1, with unresolved D. The sequenced sample consisted of PBMCs. The receptor's source is a man aged 35-49 years in good health and CMV-seronegative. The CDR3 DNA follows: TGCGCCAGCAGCCAAGGAGGTGGCGGCAATCAGCCCCAGCATTTT. Translated: CASSQGGGGNQPQHF.